These 16 T cell receptor beta chains originate from one sample sequenced in a study of sequential checkpoint blockade in melanoma. Treatment reported: randomized to nivolumab then ipilimumab (arm A) or the reverse (arm B). This table comes from immunoSEQ multiplex PCR, and its TCRdb copy is limited to in-frame clones, with some not included. The sample shows over 5,000 clones, roughly 26% of them seen only once. Here the sequenced sample was tumor tissue (inferred from file names), taken from a patient given nivolumab and ipilimumab in sequence. The receptors derive from a human donor with melanoma.

This clone showed up many times. The chain uses TRBV6-8 and TRBJ2-3, with D unclear. CDR1 and CDR2 (germline): MNHGY, SAAAGT. V was cut by 5 bases and J by 3 bases, with 24 bases left in between. CDR3 size: 18 residues. CDR3 DNA sequence: TGTGCCAGCAGTGGCATTGGACGGCCGGGCCAGCATACAGATACGCAGTATTTT. Amino acid sequence: CASSGIGRPGQHTDTQYF.

By proportion, this clone is large. This chain connects TRBV11-3 to TRBJ2-3; TRBD1 is a possible D gene (6 bases). This CDR3 has 15 residues. Per germline, CDR1 SGHNT and CDR2 YENEEA. V was trimmed by 4 bases and J by 3 bases, leaving 14 bases between them. CDR3 sequence (DNA): TGTGCCAGCAGCTCGAGGGACATCGGAACAGATACGCAGTATTTT. Its translation is CASSSRDIGTDTQYF.

By sample fraction, this clone is medium-sized. This sequence joins TRBV6-8 and TRBJ2-2, with 13 bases matching TRBD2. The trim removed 5 bases at V and 5 bases at J, leaving 5 bases unmatched. Germline CDR1 and CDR2: MNHGY and SAAAGT. The CDR3 extends over 16 amino acids. DNA of the CDR3: TGTGCCAGCAGTACCGGACTAGCGGGAGAGACCGGGGAGCTGTTTTTT. It yields the protein CASSTGLAGETGELFF.

This clone appeared many times. The chain is built from TRBV6-8 and TRBJ2-1, with 8 positions matching TRBD2. CDR3 size: 12 residues. J was trimmed by 9 bases and V by 8 bases; bases with no gene match: 6. CDR1 MNHGY and CDR2 SAAAGT come from the germline V gene. CDR3 DNA sequence: TGTGCCAGCGAGCGGGAGTCTGGTGAGCAGTTCTTC. Translating gives CASERESGEQFF.

In its sample, this clone was seen a few times. This chain connects TRBV6-8 to TRBJ1-6, with D tentatively TRBD1 (6 bases). The CDR3 extends over 15 amino acids. Trimming cost V 5 bases and J 9 bases, with 17 bases left between them. Germline CDR1 reads MNHGY; CDR2 reads SAAAGT. The CDR3 is CASSQLPGDFSPLHF. As DNA, the CDR3 is TGTGCCAGCAGTCAGTTACCAGGGGATTTTTCACCCCTCCACTTT.

In its sample, this clone is medium-sized (0.01 to 0.1%). The chain carries TRBV11-3 and TRBJ1-2, with a tentative D call TRBD1 (5 bases). The CDR3 has 15 amino acids. V lost 4 bases and J 3 bases, leaving 15 bases between the germline ends. Germline values: CDR1 SGHNT, CDR2 YENEEA. The CDR3 bases are TGTGCCAGCAGCTCAACAGGAAACCTGTACTATGGCTACACCTTC. Its protein is CASSSTGNLYYGYTF.

This clone showed up just a few times. The DNA of the CDR3 is TGTGCCAGCACCTCCGGGCGGCAGGGAGGGGGCAATCAGCCCCAGCATTTT. Translation: CASTSGRQGGGNQPQHF. The chain recombines TRBV12-5 with TRBJ1-5, with a tentative D call TRBD1 (5 bases). Looked up from germline, CDR1 is LGHNT and CDR2 is FRNRAP. There are 17 residues in the CDR3. Variable domain in full (rest from reference TRBV12-5 and TRBJ1-5): DARVTQTPRHKVTEMGQEVTMRCQPILGHNTVFWYRQTMMQGLELLAYFRNRAPLDDSGMPKDRFSAEMPDATLATLKIQPSEPRDSAVYFCASTSGRQGGGNQPQHFGDGTRLSIL.

The V call is TRBV18, the J call TRBJ2-5, with TRBD1 matching 8 bases. Germline-derived CDR1 and CDR2 are KGHSH and LQKENI. With V trimmed by 0 bases and J by 13 bases, 13 bases remained unmatched. The CDR3 totals 15 residues. The CDR3 sequence: CASSPPRPVPGGLYF. In nucleotides, the CDR3 is TGTGCCAGCTCACCACCCCGTCCAGTTCCAGGGGGCCTGTACTTC.

This clone was observed a few times. The CDR3 region is CASSYSPLLPGELFF. The CDR3 DNA sequence: TGTGCCAGCAGTTACTCCCCTCTTCTCCCGGGGGAGCTGTTTTTT. The chain combines TRBV6-8 with TRBJ2-2; D gene ambiguous. V lost 0 bases and J 8 bases, leaving 13 bases between the germline ends. CDR3 length: 15 amino acids. Germline CDR1 is MNHGY and CDR2 is SAAAGT.

There are a few counts of this clone. The V gene is TRBV11-3, the J gene TRBJ2-1; 10 bases line up with TRBD1. CDR1 is SGHNT and CDR2 is YENEEA in the germline V gene. J lost 7 bases, V lost 5 bases, and 5 bases had no gene match. This CDR3 contains 14 residues. For the CDR3, the DNA is TGTGCCAGCAGCGAGATGGGACAGGGGAATGAGCAGTTCTTC. This codes for CASSEMGQGNEQFF.

The rearrangement joins TRBV11-3 to TRBJ1-4; 11 bases are a match to TRBD1. The CDR3 contains 14 residues. J gave up 8 bases and V 6 bases, and 5 bases lay outside the gene matches. Per germline, CDR1 SGHNT and CDR2 YENEEA. The CDR3 protein is CASRRTGGREKLFF. The CDR3 nucleotides read TGTGCCAGCAGGCGGACAGGGGGCCGGGAAAAACTGTTTTTT.

By frequency in the sample, this clone is medium-sized (0.01 to 0.1%). The rearrangement links TRBV6-8 to TRBJ1-1; 8 positions match TRBD1. The ends lost 5 bases at V and 1 base at J; junction bases unmatched: 12. There are 17 residues in the CDR3. Germline assignment: CDR1 MNHGY and CDR2 SAAAGT. The CDR3 nucleotides read TGTGCCAGCAGTGTGGACAGGGTGTGGGATTGGAACACTGAAGCTTTCTTT. Amino acids: CASSVDRVWDWNTEAFF.

This clone was found a few times. The rearrangement uses TRBV11-3 and TRBJ2-7; 12 bases align to TRBD1. The germline V gene has CDR1 SGHNT and CDR2 YENEEA. The V and J ends lost 3 bases and 12 bases, in that order; junction bases with no gene match: 24. The CDR3 covers 19 residues. The CDR3 nucleotides are TGTGCCAGCAGCTTCGCGGGACAGGGGGCCGTGACTAGCCCCTTACGATGGTACTTC. It codes for CASSFAGQGAVTSPLRWYF.

The count of this clone is one. The genes are TRBV5-1 and TRBJ2-1, with 9 positions matching TRBD2. Germline V gene sequence: CDR1 SGHRS, CDR2 YFSETQ. The J segment lost 8 bases and the V segment lost 3 bases, leaving 6 bases of the junction unmatched. This CDR3 has 14 amino acids. The CDR3 spells CASSYSGSFDEQFF. In DNA form, the CDR3 reads TGCGCCAGCAGCTATAGCGGGAGCTTCGATGAGCAGTTCTTC. Using reference TRBV5-1 and TRBJ2-1 for the parts outside the CDR3, the full variable domain is KAGVTQTPRYLIKTRGQQVTLSCSPISGHRSVSWYQQTPGQGLQFLFEYFSETQRNKGNFPGRFSGRQFSNSRSEMNVSTLELGDSALYLCASSYSGSFDEQFFGPGTRLTVL.

The V and J genes are TRBV11-3 and TRBJ2-5; possible D gene TRBD1, 6 bases. Germline CDR1 reads SGHNT; CDR2 reads YENEEA. The germline V and J ends were trimmed by 0 bases and 6 bases, with 14 bases remaining between them. There are 15 residues in the CDR3. This chain's CDR3 is CASSLDVGTQQTQYF. The CDR3 nucleotides read TGTGCCAGCAGCTTAGATGTCGGGACACAGCAGACCCAGTACTTC.

The chain recombines TRBV18 with TRBJ2-1; TRBD1 might be the D (6 bases). The CDR3 covers 15 residues. Deletions cut 2 bases from V and 8 bases from J, with 16 bases between. Germline V gene sequence: CDR1 KGHSH, CDR2 LQKENI. The CDR3 sequence: CASSPLGQYGHEQFF. For the CDR3, the DNA is TGTGCCAGCTCACCATTGGGACAATATGGCCATGAGCAGTTCTTC.